The 8 T cell receptor beta chains presented below share a single source sample, sequenced in a study of blood T cell repertoires in COVID-19. Method: immunoSEQ multiplex PCR; TCRdb's copy keeps in-frame clones and lacks some. The repertoire consists of 240,000 or so clones, with more than 70% occurring once and the leading ten covering around an eighth. Sequences were obtained from peripheral blood. Every receptor here comes from an elderly man with acute or convalescent COVID-19.

The rearrangement uses TRBV20-1 and TRBJ1-2; 9 bases fit TRBD1. The junction had 9 bases not matched to a gene; V was cut back by 3 bases and J by 4 bases. In germline, CDR1 is DFQATT, CDR2 SNEGSKA (reference sequence). This CDR3 is 15 amino acids long. CDR3 residues: CSASPGQGSAYGYTF. CDR3 DNA: TGCAGTGCTAGTCCCGGACAGGGGTCGGCCTATGGCTACACCTTC.

This clone came up once. The rearrangement joins TRBV5-6 to TRBJ1-3; no clear D gene. The V end was cut by 4 bases, the J end by 0 bases, with 20 bases between. This CDR3 contains 18 residues. Germline V lookup: CDR1 SGHDT, CDR2 YYEEEE. CDR3: CASSPTVGNWLSGNTIYF. CDR3 nucleotides: TGTGCCAGCAGCCCCACAGTTGGCAACTGGCTCTCTGGAAACACCATATATTTT.

This chain links TRBV4-1 with TRBJ1-3, with D hard to call. V was clipped by 5 bases and J by 2 bases, with 13 bases between them. The CDR3 has 15 residues. CDR1 MGHRA and CDR2 YSYEKL come from the germline V gene. The DNA of the CDR3 is TGCGCCAGCAGCTTAGCGGGGAGTACTGGAAACACCATATATTTT. Protein: CASSLAGSTGNTIYF.

The genes are TRBV27 and TRBJ1-4; D gene unclear. V was clipped by 0 bases and J by 0 bases, with 8 bases between them. The CDR3 loop spans 16 amino acids. Per germline, CDR1 MNHEY and CDR2 SMNVEV (reference sequence). Here the CDR3 DNA reads TGTGCCAGCAGTTTATCCGGCAGGACAACTAATGAAAAACTGTTTTTT. Translating it yields CASSLSGRTTNEKLFF.

The chain couples TRBV11-3 to TRBJ2-2, with a tentative D call TRBD2 (6 bases). This CDR3 spans 17 amino acids. Germline V gene sequence: CDR1 SGHNT, CDR2 YENEEA. Trimming shortened V by 0 bases and J by 7 bases, and 18 bases separated the two germline ends. The CDR3 nucleotides read TGTGCCAGCAGCTTAGATAACGGGAGAGGGGTCAACGGGGAGCTGTTTTTT. Translating it yields CASSLDNGRGVNGELFF.

The chain has TRBV5-4 and TRBJ1-3, with TRBD1 as a possible D gene (5 bases). Germline V gene sequence: CDR1 SGHNT, CDR2 YYREEE (reference sequence). The V end lost 4 bases, the J end lost 4 bases, and 15 bases lay between the germline ends. This CDR3 has 15 residues. The CDR3 reads CASSLQGGVGNTIYF. The CDR3 DNA follows: TGTGCCAGCAGCCTCCAGGGAGGGGTCGGAAACACCATATATTTT.

About this clone itself: A read error may account for a junction end that differs from germline. The V gene is TRBV7-7, the J gene TRBJ1-1; D unclear. The CDR3 totals 13 residues. CDR1 is SSHAT and CDR2 is FNYEAQ in the germline V gene (reference sequence). CDR3 coding DNA: TGTGCTAGCAGCGCTACAGAGAACACTGAAGCTTTCTTT. It translates to CASSATENTEAFF.

The V call is TRBV3-1 (or the pseudogene TRBV3-2), the J call TRBJ1-1, with D perhaps matching TRBD1 (6 bases). CDR3 length equals 16 residues. Germline V CDR1 and CDR2: LGHDT, YNNKEL (reference sequence). V lost 0 bases and J lost 1, with 12 bases in between. Here the CDR3 reads CASSQELTGSNTEAFF. CDR3 DNA: TGTGCCAGCAGCCAAGAATTGACAGGCTCGAACACTGAAGCTTTCTTT.